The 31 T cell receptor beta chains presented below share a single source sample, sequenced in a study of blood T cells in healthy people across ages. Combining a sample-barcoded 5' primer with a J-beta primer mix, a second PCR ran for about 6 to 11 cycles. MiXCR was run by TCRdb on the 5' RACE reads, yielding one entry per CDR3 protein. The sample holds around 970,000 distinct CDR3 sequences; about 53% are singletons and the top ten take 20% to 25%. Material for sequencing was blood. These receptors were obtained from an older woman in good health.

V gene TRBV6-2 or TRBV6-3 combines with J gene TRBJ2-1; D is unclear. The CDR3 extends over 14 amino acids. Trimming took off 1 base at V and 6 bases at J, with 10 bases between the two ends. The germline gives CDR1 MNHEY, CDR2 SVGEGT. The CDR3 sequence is CASSYFSSFNEQFF. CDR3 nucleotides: TGTGCCAGCAGTTACTTCTCTAGTTTCAATGAGCAGTTCTTC.

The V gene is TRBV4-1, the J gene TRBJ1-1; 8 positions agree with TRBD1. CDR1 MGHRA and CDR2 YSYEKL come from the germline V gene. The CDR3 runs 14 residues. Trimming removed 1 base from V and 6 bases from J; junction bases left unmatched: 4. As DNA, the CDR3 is TGCGCCAGCAGCCAAGTGACAGGGGTGGCTGAAGCTTTCTTT. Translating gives CASSQVTGVAEAFF.

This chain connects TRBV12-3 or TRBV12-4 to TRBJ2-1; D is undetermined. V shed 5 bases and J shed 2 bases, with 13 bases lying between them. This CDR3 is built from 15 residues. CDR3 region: CASSIVRATYNEQFF. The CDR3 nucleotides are TGTGCCAGCAGTATAGTGCGAGCCACCTACAATGAGCAGTTCTTC.

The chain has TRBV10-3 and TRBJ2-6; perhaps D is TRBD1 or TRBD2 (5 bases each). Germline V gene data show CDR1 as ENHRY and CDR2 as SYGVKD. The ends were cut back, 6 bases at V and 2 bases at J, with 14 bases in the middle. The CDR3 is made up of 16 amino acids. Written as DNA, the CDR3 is TGTGCCATCAGCCGTCAGGGACCAGCTGGGGCCAACGTCCTGACTTTC. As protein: CAISRQGPAGANVLTF.

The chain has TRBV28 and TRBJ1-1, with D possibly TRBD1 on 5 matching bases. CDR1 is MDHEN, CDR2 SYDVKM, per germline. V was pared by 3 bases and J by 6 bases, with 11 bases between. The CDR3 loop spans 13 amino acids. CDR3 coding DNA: TGTGCCAGCAGTTTCCCAGGGAGCCCTGAAGCTTTCTTT. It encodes CASSFPGSPEAFF. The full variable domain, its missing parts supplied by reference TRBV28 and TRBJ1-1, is DVKVTQSSRYLVKRTGEKVFLECVQDMDHENMFWYRQDPGLGLRLIYFSYDVKMKEKGDIPEGYSVSREKKERFSLILESASTNQTSMYLCASSFPGSPEAFFGQGTRLTVV.

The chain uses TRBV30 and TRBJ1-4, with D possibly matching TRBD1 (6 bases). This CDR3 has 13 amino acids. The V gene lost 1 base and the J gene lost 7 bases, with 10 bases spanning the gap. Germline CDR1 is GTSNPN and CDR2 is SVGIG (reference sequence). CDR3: CAWSAGVGEKLFF. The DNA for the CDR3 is TGTGCCTGGAGTGCAGGGGTTGGTGAAAAACTGTTTTTT.

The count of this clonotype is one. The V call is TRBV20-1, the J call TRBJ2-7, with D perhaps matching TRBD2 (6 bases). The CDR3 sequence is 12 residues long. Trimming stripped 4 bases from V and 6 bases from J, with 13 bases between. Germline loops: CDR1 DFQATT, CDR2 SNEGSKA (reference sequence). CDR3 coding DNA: TGCAGTGCTACGGGACTTCGGACCGAGCAGTACTTC. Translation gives CSATGLRTEQYF.

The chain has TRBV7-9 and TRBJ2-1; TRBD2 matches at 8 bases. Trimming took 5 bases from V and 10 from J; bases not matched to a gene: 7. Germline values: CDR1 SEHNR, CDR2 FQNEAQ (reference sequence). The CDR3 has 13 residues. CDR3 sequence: CASSQPIAGEQFF. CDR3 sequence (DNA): TGTGCCAGCAGCCAACCGATAGCGGGAGAGCAGTTCTTC.

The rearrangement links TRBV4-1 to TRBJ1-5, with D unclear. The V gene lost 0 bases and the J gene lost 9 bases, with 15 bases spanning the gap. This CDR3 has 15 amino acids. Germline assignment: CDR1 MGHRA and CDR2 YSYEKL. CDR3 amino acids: CASSQDGPGLTPQHF. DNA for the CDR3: TGCGCCAGCAGCCAAGATGGGCCGGGGTTGACGCCCCAGCATTTT.

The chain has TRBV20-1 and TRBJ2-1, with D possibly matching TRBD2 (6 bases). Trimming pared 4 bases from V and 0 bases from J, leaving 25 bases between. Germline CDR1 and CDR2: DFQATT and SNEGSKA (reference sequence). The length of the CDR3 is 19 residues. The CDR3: CSAIPFSREGHPSYNEQFF. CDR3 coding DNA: TGCAGTGCTATCCCGTTCTCGCGGGAAGGTCATCCCTCCTACAATGAGCAGTTCTTC.

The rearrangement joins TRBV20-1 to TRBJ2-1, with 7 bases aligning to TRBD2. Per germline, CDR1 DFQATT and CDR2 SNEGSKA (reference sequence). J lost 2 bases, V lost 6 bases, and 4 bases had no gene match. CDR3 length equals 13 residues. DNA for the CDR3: TGCAGTGCCCTTGGGGGGGCCTACAATGAGCAGTTCTTC. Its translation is CSALGGAYNEQFF.

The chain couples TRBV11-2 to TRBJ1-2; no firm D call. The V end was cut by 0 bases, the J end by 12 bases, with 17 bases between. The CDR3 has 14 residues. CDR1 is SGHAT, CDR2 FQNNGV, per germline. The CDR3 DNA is TGTGCCAGCAGCTTAGATCGTGGCAGAGGACCGAACACCTTC. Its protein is CASSLDRGRGPNTF.

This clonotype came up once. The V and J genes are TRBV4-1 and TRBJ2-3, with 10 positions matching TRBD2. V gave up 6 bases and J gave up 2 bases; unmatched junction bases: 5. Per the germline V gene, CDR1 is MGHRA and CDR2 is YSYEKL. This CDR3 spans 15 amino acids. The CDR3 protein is CASSEREGYTDTQYF. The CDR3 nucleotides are TGCGCCAGCAGTGAGCGGGAGGGATACACAGATACGCAGTATTTT.

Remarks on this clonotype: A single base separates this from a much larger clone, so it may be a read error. CDR3 in DNA: TGTGCCAGCAGCTTACAATATGGGGCCCTCTACGAGCAGTTCTTC. The encoded protein is CASSLQYGALYEQFF. The J gene is TRBJ2-1, the V gene TRBV7-2, with D perhaps matching TRBD1 (5 bases). The V end lost 2 bases, the J end lost 10 bases, and 18 bases lay between the germline ends. This CDR3 is built from 15 residues. The germline gives CDR1 SGHTA, CDR2 FQGNSA.

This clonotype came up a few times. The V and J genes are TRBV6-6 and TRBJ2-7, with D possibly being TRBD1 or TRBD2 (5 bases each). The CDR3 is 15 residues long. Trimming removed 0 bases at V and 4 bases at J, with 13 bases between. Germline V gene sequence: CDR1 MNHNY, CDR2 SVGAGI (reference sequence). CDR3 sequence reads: CASSYSRDGPYEQYF. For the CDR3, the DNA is TGTGCCAGCAGTTACTCGAGGGACGGACCTTACGAGCAGTACTTC.

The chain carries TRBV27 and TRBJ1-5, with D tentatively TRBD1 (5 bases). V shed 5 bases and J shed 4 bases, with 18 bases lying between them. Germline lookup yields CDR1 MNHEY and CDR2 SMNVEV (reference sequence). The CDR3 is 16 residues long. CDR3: CASSLAGSAWNQPQHF. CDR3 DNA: TGTGCCAGCAGTCTTGCAGGGAGCGCCTGGAATCAGCCCCAGCATTTT.

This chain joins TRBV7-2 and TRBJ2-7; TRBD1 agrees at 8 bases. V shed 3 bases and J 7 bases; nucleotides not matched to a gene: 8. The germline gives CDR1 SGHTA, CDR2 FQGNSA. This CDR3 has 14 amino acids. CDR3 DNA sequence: TGTGCCAGCAGCTTGGGGACAGGAAATGGGGAGCAGTACTTC. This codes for CASSLGTGNGEQYF.

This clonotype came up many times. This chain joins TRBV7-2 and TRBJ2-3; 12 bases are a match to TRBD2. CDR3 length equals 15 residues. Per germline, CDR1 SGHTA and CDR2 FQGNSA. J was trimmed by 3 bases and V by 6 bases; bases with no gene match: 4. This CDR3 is CASSRTSGETDTQYF. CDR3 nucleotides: TGTGCCAGCAGTCGGACTAGCGGGGAGACAGATACGCAGTATTTT.

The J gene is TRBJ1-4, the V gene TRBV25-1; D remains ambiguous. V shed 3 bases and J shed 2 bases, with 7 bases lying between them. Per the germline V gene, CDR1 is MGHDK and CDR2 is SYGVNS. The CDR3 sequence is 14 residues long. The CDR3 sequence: CASSEGRTNEKLFF. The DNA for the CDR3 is TGTGCCAGCAGTGAGGGGAGGACTAATGAAAAACTGTTTTTT.

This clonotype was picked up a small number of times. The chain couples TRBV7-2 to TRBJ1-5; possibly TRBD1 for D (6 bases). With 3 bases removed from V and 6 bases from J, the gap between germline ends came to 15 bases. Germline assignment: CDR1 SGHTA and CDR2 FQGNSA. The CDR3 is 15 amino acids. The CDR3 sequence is CASSFRDTWSQPQHF. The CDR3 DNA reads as TGTGCCAGCAGCTTCCGGGACACTTGGAGTCAGCCCCAGCATTTT.

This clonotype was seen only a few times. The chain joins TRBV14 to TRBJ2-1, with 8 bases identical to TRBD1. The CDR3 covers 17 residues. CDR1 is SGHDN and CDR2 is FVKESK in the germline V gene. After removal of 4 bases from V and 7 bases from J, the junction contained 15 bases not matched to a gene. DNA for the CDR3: TGTGCCAGCAGCCTGAGTGGTAGGCAGGGGGCGCGGAATGAGCAGTTCTTC. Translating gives CASSLSGRQGARNEQFF.

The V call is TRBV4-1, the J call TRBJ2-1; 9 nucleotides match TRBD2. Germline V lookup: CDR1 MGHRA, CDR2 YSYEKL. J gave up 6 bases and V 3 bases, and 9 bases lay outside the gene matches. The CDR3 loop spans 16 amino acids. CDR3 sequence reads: CASSQDPTSGTNEQFF. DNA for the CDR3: TGCGCCAGCAGCCAGGACCCGACTAGCGGAACCAATGAGCAGTTCTTC.

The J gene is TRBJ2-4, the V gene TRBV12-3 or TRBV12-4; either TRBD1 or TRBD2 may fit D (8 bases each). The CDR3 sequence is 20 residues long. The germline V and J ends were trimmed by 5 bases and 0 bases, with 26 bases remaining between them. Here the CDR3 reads CASSREGARGPRVAKNIQYF. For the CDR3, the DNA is TGTGCCAGCAGTCGGGAGGGGGCCAGGGGGCCGAGAGTAGCCAAAAACATTCAGTACTTC.

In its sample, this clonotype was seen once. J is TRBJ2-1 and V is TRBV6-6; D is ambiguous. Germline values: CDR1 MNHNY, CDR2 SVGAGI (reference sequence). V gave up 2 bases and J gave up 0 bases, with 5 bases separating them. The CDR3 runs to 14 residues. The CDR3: CASSYRSSYNEQFF. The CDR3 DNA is TGTGCCAGCAGTTACAGGAGCTCCTACAATGAGCAGTTCTTC.

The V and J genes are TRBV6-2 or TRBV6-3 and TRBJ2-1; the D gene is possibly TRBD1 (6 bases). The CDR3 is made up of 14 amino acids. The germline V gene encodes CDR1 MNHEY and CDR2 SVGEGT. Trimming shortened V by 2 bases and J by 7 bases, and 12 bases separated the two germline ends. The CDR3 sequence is CASSYGGRGNEQFF. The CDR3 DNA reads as TGTGCCAGCAGTTACGGGGGAAGGGGGAATGAGCAGTTCTTC.

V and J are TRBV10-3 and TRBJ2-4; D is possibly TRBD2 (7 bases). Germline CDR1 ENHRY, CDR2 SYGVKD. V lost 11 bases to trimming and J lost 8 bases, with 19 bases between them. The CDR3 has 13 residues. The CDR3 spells CAARGGDGDIQYF. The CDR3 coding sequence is TGTGCCGCTAGGGGGGGCGATGGGGACATTCAGTACTTC.

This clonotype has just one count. This CDR3 is CASSSFPDRVYSNQPQHF. In nucleotides, the CDR3 is TGTGCCAGCAGTTCCTTCCCGGACAGAGTCTATAGCAATCAGCCCCAGCATTTT. The V and J genes are TRBV6-2 or TRBV6-3 and TRBJ1-5; D may be TRBD1 (6 bases). The CDR3 extends over 18 amino acids. Trimming stripped 4 bases from V and 0 bases from J, with 19 bases between. Germline V lookup: CDR1 MNHEY, CDR2 SVGEGT.

CDR3 sequence: CASSTGQGWGYTF. CDR3 DNA: TGCGCCAGCAGCACAGGACAGGGTTGGGGCTACACCTTC. The rearrangement joins TRBV5-1 to TRBJ1-2; TRBD1 matches at 8 bases. The germline V gene has CDR1 SGHRS and CDR2 YFSETQ. With V trimmed by 4 bases and J by 8 bases, 7 bases remained unmatched. CDR3 length equals 13 residues.

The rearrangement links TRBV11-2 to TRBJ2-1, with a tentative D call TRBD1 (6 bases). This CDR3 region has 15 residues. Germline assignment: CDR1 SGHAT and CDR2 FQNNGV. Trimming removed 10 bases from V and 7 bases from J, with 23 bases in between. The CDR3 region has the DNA TGTGCCACTCAGCCACAGGGAATTCTGGAGAATGAGCAGTTCTTC. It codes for CATQPQGILENEQFF.

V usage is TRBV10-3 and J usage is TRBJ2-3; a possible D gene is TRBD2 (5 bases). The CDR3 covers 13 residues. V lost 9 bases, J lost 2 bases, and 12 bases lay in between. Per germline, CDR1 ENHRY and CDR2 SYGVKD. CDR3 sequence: CAIGREFTDTQYF. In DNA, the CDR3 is TGTGCCATAGGACGGGAATTCACAGATACGCAGTATTTT.

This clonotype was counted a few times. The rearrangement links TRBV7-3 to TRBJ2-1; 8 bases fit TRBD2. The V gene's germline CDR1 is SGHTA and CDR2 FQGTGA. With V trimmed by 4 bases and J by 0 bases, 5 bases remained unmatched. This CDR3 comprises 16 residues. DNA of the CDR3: TGTGCCAGCAGCTCGAAAAGCGGGGGCTCCTACAATGAGCAGTTCTTC. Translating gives CASSSKSGGSYNEQFF. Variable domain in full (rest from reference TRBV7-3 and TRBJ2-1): GAGVSQTPSNKVTEKGKYVELRCDPISGHTALYWYRQSLGQGPEFLIYFQGTGAADDSGLPNDRFFAVRPEGSVSTLKIQRTERGDSAVYLCASSSKSGGSYNEQFFGPGTRLTVL.